Listed here are 24 T cell receptor beta chains from one sample, sequenced in a study of blood T cell repertoires in COVID-19. Here immunoSEQ multiplex PCR was the method, and the copy in TCRdb shows in-frame clones only, minus some. The table shows 210,000 or so clones, with approximately 80% occurring only once. The sequencing sample was made of PBMCs or T cells enriched from blood (not recorded which). All receptors come from a man in his sixties who had recovered from COVID-19.

This sequence joins TRBV19 and TRBJ2-5, with 7 nucleotides matching TRBD1. The V gene's germline CDR1 is LNHDA and CDR2 SQIVND (reference sequence). Germline trimming cut 5 bases from V and 2 bases from J; bases unmatched to any gene: 8. The CDR3 contains 15 residues. CDR3 region: CASSSRQGPQETQYF. The CDR3 nucleotides read TGTGCCAGTAGTTCGAGACAGGGACCACAAGAGACCCAGTACTTC.

This clone was recorded at least ten times. Other DNA sequences from this sample encode an identical CDR3 as well. The gene calls are TRBV24-1 and TRBJ2-7; 8 bases agree with TRBD1. The CDR3 sequence is 15 residues long. Germline CDR1 is KGHDR and CDR2 is SFDVKD. The J segment lost 1 base and the V segment lost 3 bases, leaving 4 bases of the junction unmatched. The CDR3 coding sequence is TGTGCCACCAGTGATCCTGGACAGGGATCCTACGAGCAGTACTTC. Protein sequence: CATSDPGQGSYEQYF.

The gene calls are TRBV19 and TRBJ2-5, with TRBD1 as a possible D gene (6 bases). The ends were cut back, 5 bases at V and 2 bases at J, with 12 bases in the middle. Germline CDR1 and CDR2: LNHDA and SQIVND (reference sequence). The CDR3 totals 14 residues. The CDR3 nucleotides are TGTGCCAGTAGTCCCCAGGGGCTTCAAGAGACCCAGTACTTC. Its protein product is CASSPQGLQETQYF.

As to this clone: The same CDR3 also results from other DNA sequences found in this sample. The rearrangement uses TRBV20-1 and TRBJ1-1; possibly TRBD1 for D (5 bases). Trimming shortened V by 3 bases and J by 1 base, and 9 bases separated the two germline ends. This CDR3 is built from 13 residues. CDR1 DFQATT and CDR2 SNEGSKA come from the germline V gene (reference sequence). CDR3 sequence: CSASRQGNTEAFF. For the CDR3, the DNA is TGCAGTGCTAGTAGGCAGGGGAACACTGAAGCTTTCTTT.

This clone was detected only once. The chain is built from TRBV12-3 or TRBV12-4 and TRBJ2-2; D gene uncertain. The CDR3 loop spans 13 amino acids. Trimming took off 5 bases at V and 2 bases at J, with 6 bases between the two ends. The CDR3 bases are TGTGCCAGCAGTAGTACAAACACCGGGGAGCTGTTTTTT. Its protein is CASSSTNTGELFF.

The chain uses TRBV4-1 and TRBJ2-5; the D gene is possibly TRBD2 (6 bases). Germline lookup yields CDR1 MGHRA and CDR2 YSYEKL. CDR3 size: 14 residues. The germline V and J ends were trimmed by 1 base and 5 bases, with 11 bases remaining between them. This CDR3 is CASSQGAGPETQYF. CDR3 in DNA: TGCGCCAGCAGCCAAGGGGCGGGGCCGGAGACCCAGTACTTC.

CDR3 nucleotide sequence: TGTGCCAGCAGTATGACAGGGGATCAGCCCCAGCATTTT. Translation: CASSMTGDQPQHF. This chain links TRBV12-3 or TRBV12-4 with TRBJ1-5, with 8 bases fitting TRBD1. This CDR3 has 13 amino acids. Trimming took 5 bases from V and 5 from J; bases not matched to a gene: 2.

The chain has TRBV11-2 and TRBJ2-3; 7 nucleotides agree with TRBD1. The CDR3 totals 16 residues. Germline V gene data show CDR1 as SGHAT and CDR2 as FQNNGV. V lost 1 base to trimming and J lost 4 bases; unmatched junction nucleotides: 8. The CDR3 reads CASSLVGTVQADTQYF. CDR3 DNA sequence: TGTGCCAGCAGCTTAGTTGGGACAGTTCAGGCAGATACGCAGTATTTT.

The chain uses TRBV27 and TRBJ2-6, with 12 bases matching TRBD1. CDR1 is MNHEY and CDR2 is SMNVEV in the germline V gene (reference sequence). The CDR3 has 17 residues. V lost 7 bases and J lost 4; bases outside the gene matches: 8. CDR3 in amino acids: CASTSGQGAWGANVLTF. The CDR3, as DNA: TGTGCCAGCACCTCGGGACAGGGGGCGTGGGGGGCCAACGTCCTGACTTTC.

This chain connects TRBV5-8 to TRBJ1-2, with a tentative D call TRBD1 (5 bases). Germline loops: CDR1 SGHTS, CDR2 YDEGEE. The CDR3 runs 16 residues. The V end was cut by 1 base, the J end by 0 bases, with 13 bases between. The CDR3 nucleotides are TGTGCCAGCAGCTTGTTGATCGGCAGGGCTAACTATGGCTACACCTTC. Translated, it gives CASSLLIGRANYGYTF.

The chain has TRBV7-8 and TRBJ1-2, with 11 bases matching TRBD1. The V and J ends lost 0 bases and 7 bases, in that order; junction bases with no gene match: 7. CDR1 is SGHVS, CDR2 FQNEAQ, per germline. The CDR3 runs to 16 residues. The DNA of the CDR3 is TGTGCCAGCAGCTTAGCGGGACAGGGGGTTATGGGTGGCTACACCTTC. Amino acid sequence: CASSLAGQGVMGGYTF.

This chain connects TRBV27 to TRBJ2-7, with 9 nucleotides matching TRBD1. CDR3 length equals 15 residues. Germline CDR1 and CDR2: MNHEY and SMNVEV (reference sequence). The ends lost 7 bases at V and 5 bases at J; junction bases unmatched: 12. CDR3 nucleotide sequence: TGTGCCAGCATCCGGCGACCCGGGACAGGGAACGAGCAGTACTTC. It encodes CASIRRPGTGNEQYF.

The gene calls are TRBV20-1 and TRBJ1-2; no reliable D call. Per the germline V gene, CDR1 is DFQATT and CDR2 is SNEGSKA (reference sequence). The CDR3 covers 11 residues. Trimming pared 3 bases from V and 3 bases from J, leaving 5 bases between. The CDR3 nucleotides read TGCAGTGCTAGGGTAGACTATGGCTACACCTTC. Translation: CSARVDYGYTF.

The J gene is TRBJ1-5, the V gene TRBV6-5; no definite D call. Germline CDR1 MNHEY, CDR2 SVGAGI. Deletions cut 0 bases from V and 5 bases from J, with 14 bases between. There are 16 residues in the CDR3. CDR3 loop: CASSYSTPKLDQPQHF. The CDR3, as DNA: TGTGCCAGCAGTTACTCGACTCCTAAGTTGGATCAGCCCCAGCATTTT.

The chain combines TRBV6-5 with TRBJ1-2, with D uncertain. CDR1 is MNHEY, CDR2 SVGAGI, per germline. The CDR3 is 14 residues long. Deletions cut 6 bases from V and 4 bases from J, with 15 bases between. Here the CDR3 reads CASRGPPRGYGYTF. The CDR3 DNA reads TGTGCCAGCAGGGGTCCGCCCCGCGGCTATGGCTACACCTTC.

The chain is built from TRBV5-4 and TRBJ1-5; D not resolved. Germline V gene sequence: CDR1 SGHNT, CDR2 YYREEE (reference sequence). The CDR3 length is 12 residues. V lost 0 bases and J 6 bases, leaving 4 bases between the germline ends. For the CDR3, the DNA is TGTGCCAGCAGCTTGGCGGGTCAGCCCCAGCATTTT. It is translated as CASSLAGQPQHF.

This clone was counted once. The chain combines TRBV29-1 with TRBJ1-5; perhaps TRBD1 as D (6 bases). V dropped 4 bases and J dropped 4 bases, with 11 bases sitting between them. This CDR3 region has 13 residues. Per the germline V gene, CDR1 is SQVTM and CDR2 is ANQGSEA. For the CDR3, the DNA is TGCAGCGTTGTGACAGGAGCAAATCAGCCCCAGCATTTT. This translates into CSVVTGANQPQHF.

This chain's CDR3 is CASSLGLGSLPDTQYF. Written as DNA, the CDR3 is TGTGCCAGCAGCTTAGGTTTGGGCTCCCTCCCAGATACGCAGTATTTT. V gene TRBV7-6 combines with J gene TRBJ2-3; D unclear. V was shortened by 1 base and J by 4 bases, with 15 bases between the two germline ends. The CDR3 is made up of 16 amino acids. Germline CDR1 reads SGHVS; CDR2 reads FNYEAQ.

This chain uses TRBV5-1 with TRBJ1-6; 8 bases are a match to TRBD1. V was pared by 4 bases and J by 5 bases, with 8 bases of the junction left unmatched. The CDR3 sequence is 16 residues long. Germline CDR1 is SGHRS and CDR2 is YFSETQ. CDR3 sequence (DNA): TGCGCCAGCAGCCTATCCTCGACAGGGGATAATTCACCCCTCCACTTT. This gives the protein CASSLSSTGDNSPLHF. Variable domain in full (rest from reference TRBV5-1 and TRBJ1-6): KAGVTQTPRYLIKTRGQQVTLSCSPISGHRSVSWYQQTPGQGLQFLFEYFSETQRNKGNFPGRFSGRQFSNSRSEMNVSTLELGDSALYLCASSLSSTGDNSPLHFGNGTRLTVT.

In its sample, this clone was seen once. This chain links TRBV19 with TRBJ2-6; 7 nucleotides match TRBD1. Trimming cost V 7 bases and J 11 bases; bases outside gene matches: 14. Germline CDR1 LNHDA, CDR2 SQIVND (reference sequence). CDR3 length: 15 amino acids. CDR3 in DNA: TGTGCCAGTACTTCAACCGGGACAGCTTATCACGTCCTGACTTTC. This gives the protein CASTSTGTAYHVLTF.

The V gene is TRBV11-2, the J gene TRBJ2-1; 9 bases map to TRBD2. The CDR3 spans 15 residues. Germline V gene lookup returns CDR1 SGHAT and CDR2 FQNNGV. V was pared by 7 bases and J by 8 bases, with 12 bases of the junction left unmatched. For the CDR3, the DNA is TGTGCCAGCACCCCGACTAGCGGTGGGGACCATGAGCAGTTCTTC. It codes for CASTPTSGGDHEQFF.

J is TRBJ1-6 and V is TRBV19, with D possibly matching TRBD1 (5 bases). There are 16 residues in the CDR3. The V gene lost 3 bases and the J gene lost 8 bases, with 17 bases spanning the gap. Germline V lookup: CDR1 LNHDA, CDR2 SQIVND (reference sequence). CDR3 residues: CASSMAGWVKDSPLHF. Written as DNA, the CDR3 is TGTGCCAGTAGTATGGCAGGGTGGGTCAAGGATTCACCCCTCCACTTT.

V and J are TRBV11-2 and TRBJ1-4, with D maybe TRBD1 (6 bases). The CDR3 runs 15 residues. V was clipped by 3 bases and J by 2 bases, with 10 bases between them. Germline CDR1 SGHAT, CDR2 FQNNGV. CDR3 protein: CASSFTGSTNEKLFF. As DNA, the CDR3 is TGTGCCAGCAGCTTCACAGGGAGCACTAATGAAAAACTGTTTTTT.

This sequence joins TRBV6-5 and TRBJ1-6, with D possibly matching TRBD1 (5 bases). CDR3 length: 14 residues. Germline assignment: CDR1 MNHEY and CDR2 SVGAGI. Trimming pared 8 bases from V and 5 bases from J, leaving 13 bases between. CDR3 protein: CASEPAQDNSPLHF. As DNA, the CDR3 is TGTGCCAGCGAACCTGCACAGGATAATTCACCCCTCCACTTT.